Described below is a single T cell receptor beta chain sequence and its context. Germline assignment: CDR1 MGHRA and CDR2 YSYEKL. V was clipped by 8 bases and J by 1 base, with 14 bases between them. This CDR3 is built from 15 residues. The record originates from a study of identical twins. TCRdb analysed the 5' RACE reads with MiXCR anew, one entry per CDR3 protein. The sample gives 400,000 to 600,000 distinct CDR3 sequences, about a fifth of which show up once; 0.48% is in the top ten. This same sample was also taken into another study, of yellow fever vaccine responses in identical twins.

The source material was CD4+ T cells sorted from blood. The chain has TRBV4-1 and TRBJ2-2; D is possibly TRBD1 or TRBD2 (5 bases each). This clonotype originated in a woman younger than 30 in good health. CDR3 bases: TGCGCCAGCTCTAGGGACGGGCTGAACACCGGGGAGCTGTTTTTT. The encoded protein is CASSRDGLNTGELFF.